The 4 T cell receptor beta chains below were found in one sample sequenced in a study of immune cell composition in non-small cell lung cancer. Measured with immunoSEQ multiplex PCR; TCRdb has only the in-frame clones, and not every one. The repertoire holds about 11,000 clones, with 50% to 75% as singletons. The sequencing sample was made of lung tumor tissue. These receptors all come from a human donor with non-small cell lung cancer.

Only a few counts were recorded for this clone. The chain couples TRBV30 to TRBJ2-7; no clear D. CDR1 and CDR2 (germline): GTSNPN, SVGIG (reference sequence). The CDR3 sequence is 13 residues long. Trimming took 8 bases from V and 3 from J, leaving 17 bases between them. In nucleotides, the CDR3 is TGTGCCGCCGGGTCCCGTTCCCGCTACGAGCAGTACTTC. This sequence encodes CAAGSRSRYEQYF.

This clone was seen only a few times. The rearrangement joins TRBV6-6 to TRBJ1-4; D possibly corresponds to TRBD1 (5 bases). From germline, CDR1 is MNHNY and CDR2 SVGAGI (reference sequence). With 2 bases removed from V and 8 bases from J, the gap between germline ends came to 12 bases. The CDR3 covers 14 residues. CDR3 bases: TGTGCCAGCAGTTACGTCGGGGGAGGAGAAAAACTGTTTTTT. This gives the protein CASSYVGGGEKLFF.

V gene TRBV28 combines with J gene TRBJ2-5, with D possibly being TRBD2 (5 bases). With 5 bases removed from V and 7 bases from J, the gap between germline ends came to 14 bases. CDR3 length: 13 residues. Looked up from germline, CDR1 is MDHEN and CDR2 is SYDVKM. CDR3 DNA sequence: TGTGCCAGCAGTCACCCGACTACCCGGACCCAGTACTTC. It codes for CASSHPTTRTQYF.

The chain is built from TRBV5-6 and TRBJ1-1, with D possibly TRBD1 on 5 matching bases. CDR1 is SGHDT, CDR2 YYEEEE, per germline. The CDR3 consists of 14 residues. The V and J ends lost 4 bases and 3 bases respectively, with 13 bases between them. Written as DNA, the CDR3 is TGTGCCAGCAGCGCGGGGCGTCGGGACACTGAAGCTTTCTTT. Translated, it gives CASSAGRRDTEAFF.